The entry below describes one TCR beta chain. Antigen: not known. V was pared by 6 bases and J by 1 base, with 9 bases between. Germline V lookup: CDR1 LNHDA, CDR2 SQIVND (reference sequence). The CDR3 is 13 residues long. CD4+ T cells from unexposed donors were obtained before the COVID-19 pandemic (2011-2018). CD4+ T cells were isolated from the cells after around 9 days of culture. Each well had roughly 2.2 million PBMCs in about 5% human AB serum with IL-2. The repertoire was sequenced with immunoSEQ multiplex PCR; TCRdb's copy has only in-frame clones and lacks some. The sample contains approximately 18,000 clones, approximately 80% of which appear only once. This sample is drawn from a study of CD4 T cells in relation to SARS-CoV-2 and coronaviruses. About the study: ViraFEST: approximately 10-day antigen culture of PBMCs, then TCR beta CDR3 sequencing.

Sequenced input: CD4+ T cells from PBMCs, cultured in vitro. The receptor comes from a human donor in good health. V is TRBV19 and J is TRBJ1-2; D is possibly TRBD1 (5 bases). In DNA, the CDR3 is TGTGCCAGTAGGGGACGGATTAACTATGGCTACACCTTC. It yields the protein CASRGRINYGYTF.